This passage covers 13 T cell receptor beta chains from one sample sequenced in a study of cytomegalovirus exposure and HLA in healthy donors. A multiplex PCR was run with 60 Vbeta primers and 13 Jbeta primers. TCRdb keeps only in-frame clones here, not all; method: immunoSEQ multiplex PCR. The table records 150,000 to 200,000 clones, roughly four fifths of them present only once. Sequenced material: PBMCs. Receptor source: a man in his fifties in good health and CMV-seropositive.

This chain links TRBV6-5 with TRBJ2-7, with 7 bases lining up with TRBD1. Germline CDR1 reads MNHEY; CDR2 reads SVGAGI. CDR3 size: 13 residues. The V gene end was trimmed by 6 bases and the J gene end by 3 bases; junction bases not matched to a gene: 5. The CDR3 DNA reads as TGTGCCAGCAGAAAGACAGGGTACTACGAGCAGTACTTC. This gives the protein CASRKTGYYEQYF.

This clone was seen a single time. The CDR3 DNA is TGTGCCTGGAGTGACGGGGGCGGGGAGCTGTTTTTT. It encodes CAWSDGGGELFF. The chain recombines TRBV30 with TRBJ2-2; D may be TRBD2 (6 bases). Germline loops: CDR1 GTSNPN, CDR2 SVGIG (reference sequence). The CDR3 loop spans 12 amino acids. The ends were cut back, 1 base at V and 7 bases at J, with 7 bases in the middle. The variable domain in full, with the rest retrieved from reference TRBV30 and TRBJ2-2, is SQTIHQWPATLVQPVGSPLSLECTVEGTSNPNLYWYRQAAGRGLQLLFYSVGIGQISSEVPQNLSASRPQDRQFILSSKKLLLSDSGFYLCAWSDGGGELFFGEGSRLTVL.

J is TRBJ2-7 and V is TRBV29-1; 9 nucleotides match TRBD1. V shed 7 bases and J 0 bases; nucleotides not matched to a gene: 4. The CDR3 consists of 13 residues. Per germline, CDR1 SQVTM and CDR2 ANQGSEA. In DNA form, the CDR3 reads TGCAGCGCGGGACAGGGAAACTCCTACGAGCAGTACTTC. Protein sequence: CSAGQGNSYEQYF.

The chain links TRBV13 to TRBJ1-5; 7 bases agree with TRBD1. Germline values: CDR1 PRHDT, CDR2 FYEKMQ (reference sequence). J gave up 7 bases and V 8 bases, and 5 bases lay outside the gene matches. There are 12 residues in the CDR3. The CDR3, as DNA: TGTGCCAGCGGAATACAGGGGCAGCCCCAGCATTTT. Amino acids: CASGIQGQPQHF.

The V and J genes are TRBV5-4 and TRBJ1-1; D ambiguous. Germline CDR1 is SGHNT and CDR2 is YYREEE (reference sequence). Between the trimmed V and J ends, which lost 4 bases and 2 bases, there was a span of 15 bases. This CDR3 comprises 15 residues. The CDR3 region has the DNA TGTGCCAGCAGCACCAGACAAGGCCGAAACACTGAAGCTTTCTTT. It yields the protein CASSTRQGRNTEAFF.

The V call is TRBV18, the J call TRBJ2-5; D might be TRBD1 (6 bases). The CDR3 loop spans 16 amino acids. V lost 5 bases and J 5 bases, leaving 21 bases between the germline ends. The germline V gene encodes CDR1 KGHSH and CDR2 LQKENI. The CDR3 bases are TGTGCCAGCTCAGGCGGTTGGGACACTCGTGGGGAGACCCAGTACTTC. It yields the protein CASSGGWDTRGETQYF.

The chain carries TRBV5-1 and TRBJ1-4; the match to TRBD1 covers 8 bases. The CDR3 has 14 amino acids. The ends lost 0 bases at V and 12 bases at J; junction bases unmatched: 7. CDR1 is SGHRS and CDR2 is YFSETQ in the germline V gene. DNA of the CDR3: TGCGCCAGCAGCTTGGCCGGGACAGGAGTGGAACTGTTTTTT. Its protein product is CASSLAGTGVELFF.

The genes are TRBV7-6 and TRBJ2-2; 10 bases map to TRBD1. Germline V gene lookup returns CDR1 SGHVS and CDR2 FNYEAQ. V dropped 5 bases and J dropped 7; count of bases not matched to a gene: 7. The CDR3 is 15 amino acids. The DNA for the CDR3 is TGTGCCAGCAGCCAACCGGGACAGGGGAGCGGGGAGCTGTTTTTT. Its protein product is CASSQPGQGSGELFF.

This clone has a single count. The chain recombines TRBV5-1 with TRBJ2-7, with D perhaps matching TRBD1 (5 bases). Germline CDR1 reads SGHRS; CDR2 reads YFSETQ. CDR3 length equals 13 residues. V gave up 1 base and J gave up 4 bases, with 9 bases separating them. The CDR3 is CASSLTQGYEQYF. The CDR3 nucleotides read TGCGCCAGCAGCTTGACTCAGGGTTACGAGCAGTACTTC.

The rearrangement joins TRBV11-2 to TRBJ2-5, with TRBD2 identical over 9 bases. This CDR3 is built from 15 residues. Per the germline V gene, CDR1 is SGHAT and CDR2 is FQNNGV. The junction had 4 bases not matched to a gene; V was cut back by 1 base and J by 4 bases. CDR3 protein: CASSLGLAGRETQYF. The CDR3 bases are TGTGCCAGCAGCTTAGGGCTAGCGGGAAGAGAGACCCAGTACTTC.

The chain recombines TRBV19 with TRBJ2-1; possible D gene TRBD2, 6 bases. With 5 bases removed from V and 6 bases from J, the gap between germline ends came to 14 bases. The length of the CDR3 is 14 residues. Germline V gene sequence: CDR1 LNHDA, CDR2 SQIVND (reference sequence). The CDR3: CASSWGGGGNEQFF. CDR3 sequence (DNA): TGTGCCAGTAGTTGGGGAGGTGGGGGCAATGAGCAGTTCTTC.

V gene TRBV7-9 combines with J gene TRBJ1-1; TRBD1 agrees at 10 bases. Germline V gives CDR1 SEHNR, CDR2 FQNEAQ (reference sequence). The V gene end was trimmed by 5 bases and the J gene end by 4 bases; junction bases not matched to a gene: 4. This CDR3 spans 14 amino acids. CDR3 sequence reads: CASSRGQGGTEAFF. CDR3 DNA: TGTGCCAGCAGCCGTGGACAGGGGGGCACTGAAGCTTTCTTT. The whole variable domain, remainder taken from reference TRBV7-9 and TRBJ1-1, is DTGVSQNPRHKITKRGQNVTFRCDPISEHNRLYWYRQTLGQGPEFLTYFQNEAQLEKSRLLSDRFSAERPKGSFSTLEIQRTEQGDSAMYLCASSRGQGGTEAFFGQGTRLTVV.

The rearrangement joins TRBV11-1 to TRBJ2-7, with 10 bases fitting TRBD2. This CDR3 is 15 amino acids long. The V gene's germline CDR1 is SGHAT and CDR2 FQDESV (reference sequence). V trimming: 1 base; J trimming: 4 bases; junction bases outside the gene matches: 4. For the CDR3, the DNA is TGTGCCAGCAGCTTAGAAGCGGGGGGGCGGTACGAGCAGTACTTC. It translates to CASSLEAGGRYEQYF.